This T cell receptor beta chain comes out of a study of shared clonotypes between healthy human individuals (TCRdb year 2020). Background on the whole study: The cohort included three men and a couple of women between 18 and 49 years of age. The study deeply sequenced blood TCR repertoires of 5 or 6 healthy adults to estimate repertoire size and the extent of clonotype sharing between individuals. For each donor, CD4 naive and CD4 memory were each given three plates, CD8 naive was given two plates, and CD8 memory was given one plate. To increase sequencing depth and limit assay-specific biases, TCR repertoire library preparation and sequencing were carried out by different laboratories using diverse techniques. Leukapheresis yielded between about 0.94 and 9 billion PBMCs per donor. Beyond this particular receptor, the publication reports: Based on pairwise subsampling, the degree of clonotype sharing among donors was expected to be affected by sequencing depth. Rarefaction of sorted-subset datasets indicated incomplete sequencing despite the large sequencing depth. The genetic and exposure-history diversity represented was limited by the small number of donors. Sampling was restricted to blood, and TCR repertoires in tissues likely differ from the TCR repertoires found in blood. Higher generation probabilities were observed for clonotypes shared by all four sorted-subset donors than for non-shared clonotypes. Sharing across four donors was observed for approximately 4.6% of naive CD4, 3.5% of naive CD8, around 2.5% of memory CD4, and about 0.4% of memory CD8 clonotypes. Naive subsets generally had larger estimated clonotype richness than memory subsets.

Using the deep immunoSEQ assay, multiplex PCR amplified TCR CDR3 regions from genomic DNA. Genomic DNA extracted from each cell subset was distributed evenly over all wells of several immunoSEQ 96-well plates, and each plate served as one replicate. For sorted subsets, 200 to 250 ng of genomic DNA, equivalent to around 30,000 T cell genomes, went into each replicate PCR. Purified libraries were measured with a Qubit 3.0 fluorometer, size-checked on a Bioanalyzer 2100, and measured again with the KAPA Library Quantification kit. Every immunoSEQ 96-well plate was sequenced on a separate single-read 150-cycle Illumina NextSeq 550 flow cell. Concerning the study's data processing: Because only junctional sequences without quality scores were contained in the immunoSEQ output, filtering matching that applied to full-length reads could not be performed. Sequences were annotated with PyIR, a Python wrapper for IgBLAST v1.9, and V/J genes and CDR3 were assigned using IMGT germline references. Reads were removed for weak V/J assignments (E-value above 1e-6), missing CDR3, stop codons, out-of-frame junctions, or ambiguous translated residues. V3J clonotypes were defined by identical inferred V gene, J gene, and CDR3 amino acid sequence. Percentage overlap between repertoires was computed as shared unique clonotypes divided by the size of the smaller repertoire. RTK rarefaction, the Chao1 estimator, and Recon v2.1 estimates of unobserved clonotypes were used to assess repertoire richness. Generation probabilities were computed with OLGA for all TCRbeta clonotypes obtained by the gDNA method from several donors. The source is immuneACCESS, and TCRdb retained only in-frame sequences with V and J called. Part of the clones is not carried over; for the studies checked, unresolved V genes explain less than half of this, and the remainder is unexplained. From that table come the V and J calls and clone size; the DNA was used to work out D and trimming. This sample is represented by over 2,000,000 clones; around 93% of them were singletons. Clones ranked in the top ten supply about 1.7% of the sample.

Turning to this clone: This receptor's antigen is unknown. No clone much larger than this one lies a single base away; base qualities are absent. Other DNA sequences of this sample code for an identical CDR3.

CD8 naive samples were obtained by positive selection for CCR7 among CD45RO-negative cells, yielding a CD45RA+CCR7+ population from which TemRA cells were excluded. Donors were healthy HIV-negative adults with no recently reported acute infections or vaccinations. Every donor was a Caucasian adult residing in Nashville, Tennessee, USA. After blood collection by leukapheresis, PBMCs were isolated using Ficoll-Histopaque density gradient centrifugation and then cryopreserved in the vapor phase of liquid nitrogen. Analytical flow cytometry was used to check the purity and quantity of every magnetically sorted T cell population. Genomic DNA was isolated from every sorted fraction and measured by UV absorbance on a Nanodrop 2000c. CDR1 and CDR2 were assigned from the germline V gene (reference sequence) as SGHNT and YYREEE. Trimming at the junction amounts to 0 bases on V and 4 bases on J, and the germline ends lie 8 bases apart. Taken from cysteine to phenylalanine, the CDR3 has 13 residues. CDR3 DNA only is kept here, 39 bases in frame from base 1.

The sample comprised naive CD8+ T cells from PBMCs. What this sample's cell subset or site label stands for: CD45RA+CCR7+. The sequence was obtained from a man between 18 and 35 years old in good health. Some clones in this sample may be carry-over from other donors' samples. The V and J genes are TRBV5-4 and TRBJ2-7; tentative D gene TRBD1, with 6 bases matching. The CDR3 region has the sequence CASSLGTVYEQYF. The base sequence is TGTGCCAGCAGCTTGGGGACAGTTTACGAGCAGTACTTC.